A single T cell receptor (beta chain) is shown here with its context. Adults between roughly 18 and 95 years of age took part from 24 US areas. Participants had their cohort set by participant-reported clinical history. What the recovered Cohort 3 donors had was two negative PCRs, clearance, or symptom resolution. After removal of 5 bases from V and 5 bases from J, the junction contained 1 base not matched to a gene. The CDR3 is 15 residues long. From germline, CDR1 is MDHEN and CDR2 SYDVKM. This sample was included in a study of blood T cell repertoires in COVID-19. In the original analysis: From reference gene primer amplification, estimates of nucleated cell counts were derived. TCRdb's table, derived via immunoSEQ multiplex PCR, lists solely in-frame clones and lacks some. The DNA was the basis for D and trimming; V, J and clone size are from that table. The table records 250,000 to 300,000 clones, 90% of them present only once.

Specimen: PBMCs or T cells enriched from blood (not recorded which). The chain has TRBV28 and TRBJ1-6, with 12 positions matching TRBD1. This receptor was taken from a woman aged 25 to 39 who had recovered from COVID-19. Here the CDR3 reads CASSRDRGHNSPLHF. The CDR3 region has the DNA TGTGCCAGCAGTCGGGACAGGGGGCATAATTCACCCCTCCACTTT.